The 16 T cell receptor beta chains given below trace back to one sample, sequenced in a study of blood T cell repertoires in COVID-19. Clones were sequenced by immunoSEQ multiplex PCR, and TCRdb holds only the in-frame ones, with some missing. The sample yields about 120,000 clones, roughly 89% seen once. The sequencing input was peripheral blood. Receptor source: a woman aged 55-69 years with COVID-19, enrolled during active disease.

The rearrangement uses TRBV5-6 and TRBJ1-6, with 9 bases that match TRBD1. The V and J ends lost 7 bases and 9 bases, in that order; junction bases with no gene match: 8. The CDR3 has 14 residues. The germline gives CDR1 SGHDT, CDR2 YYEEEE. In nucleotides, the CDR3 is TGTGCCAGCGGAAGGGGACAGGGTGGTTCACCCCTCCACTTT. Protein product: CASGRGQGGSPLHF. Using reference TRBV5-6 and TRBJ1-6 for the parts outside the CDR3, the full variable domain is DAGVTQSPTHLIKTRGQQVTLRCSPKSGHDTVSWYQQALGQGPQFIFQYYEEEERQRGNFPDRFSGHQFPNYSSELNVNALLLGDSALYLCASGRGQGGSPLHFGNGTRLTVT.

The rearrangement joins TRBV6-2 or TRBV6-3 to TRBJ1-1; D might be TRBD1 (5 bases). The CDR3 length is 11 residues. Trimming shortened V by 3 bases and J by 8 bases, and 7 bases separated the two germline ends. Germline CDR1 and CDR2: MNHEY and SVGEGT. This CDR3 reads CASSYRGEAFF. In nucleotides, the CDR3 is TGTGCCAGCAGTTATCGGGGGGAAGCTTTCTTT.

The V gene is TRBV10-3, the J gene TRBJ1-2; D is perhaps TRBD1 (5 bases). Trimming cost V 5 bases and J 8 bases, with 15 bases left between them. The length of the CDR3 is 13 residues. Germline CDR1 reads ENHRY; CDR2 reads SYGVKD. DNA of the CDR3: TGTGCCATCAGTAGCGGGGCAGAGGGGGGCTACACCTTC. Translating gives CAISSGAEGGYTF.

The chain combines TRBV4-2 with TRBJ2-7; D is unresolved. Germline CDR1 reads LGHNA; CDR2 reads YNFKEQ. This CDR3 comprises 16 residues. V lost 0 bases to trimming and J lost 3 bases, with 15 bases between them. The CDR3 protein is CASSQDLAEKIYEQYF. CDR3 DNA sequence: TGTGCCAGCAGCCAAGATCTCGCGGAGAAAATCTACGAGCAGTACTTC.

This clone came up once. The chain recombines TRBV19 with TRBJ1-4, with 7 bases identical to TRBD1. The CDR3 has 15 residues. Germline V gene sequence: CDR1 LNHDA, CDR2 SQIVND (reference sequence). Trimming at V came to 6 bases and at J to 0 bases, leaving 4 bases not matched to a gene. This chain's CDR3 is CASSKGTATNEKLFF. CDR3 DNA: TGTGCCAGTAGCAAAGGGACAGCAACTAATGAAAAACTGTTTTTT.

This chain connects TRBV27 to TRBJ2-6, with unresolved D. Trimming shortened V by 6 bases and J by 0 bases, and 18 bases separated the two germline ends. The CDR3 runs to 18 residues. Germline V gene sequence: CDR1 MNHEY, CDR2 SMNVEV (reference sequence). CDR3 in DNA: TGTGCCAGCAGCCCTTGGCCAGGTTCGAGCTCTGGGGCCAACGTCCTGACTTTC. Amino acids: CASSPWPGSSSGANVLTF.

The rearrangement joins TRBV24-1 to TRBJ2-3, with TRBD1 identical over 9 bases. V shed 5 bases and J 9 bases; nucleotides not matched to a gene: 5. This CDR3 region has 13 residues. Germline CDR1 is KGHDR and CDR2 is SFDVKD. CDR3 DNA sequence: TGTGCCACCAGTGGGACAGGGGAGGGGACGCAGTATTTT. It codes for CATSGTGEGTQYF.

J is TRBJ2-7 and V is TRBV18; possible D gene TRBD1, 5 bases. Germline V gene lookup returns CDR1 KGHSH and CDR2 LQKENI. V gave up 0 bases and J gave up 8 bases, with 11 bases separating them. This CDR3 region has 13 residues. In DNA form, the CDR3 reads TGTGCCAGCTCACCACCTCAGGGTTCGAAGCAGTACTTC. Its protein is CASSPPQGSKQYF.

The V call is TRBV3-1 (or the pseudogene TRBV3-2), the J call TRBJ2-5, with 14 bases lining up with TRBD2. V trimming: 5 bases; J trimming: 2 bases; junction bases outside the gene matches: 4. CDR1 and CDR2 (germline): LGHDT, YNNKEL (reference sequence). CDR3 length: 16 amino acids. The CDR3 loop is CASSSGLAGGQETQYF. The CDR3 DNA is TGTGCCAGCAGCTCCGGACTAGCGGGGGGACAAGAGACCCAGTACTTC.

This clone was counted once. This rearrangement joins TRBV7-3 to TRBJ2-1, with D maybe TRBD2 (6 bases). V was pared by 6 bases and J by 8 bases, with 20 bases between. CDR3 size: 15 residues. In germline, CDR1 is SGHTA, CDR2 FQGTGA. CDR3 coding DNA: TGTGCCAGCAGTTCTGGTACCGCGGGGAGCTATGAGCAGTTCTTC. This gives the protein CASSSGTAGSYEQFF.

The V gene is TRBV11-2, the J gene TRBJ2-5, with TRBD1 as a possible D gene (7 bases). Germline V gene lookup returns CDR1 SGHAT and CDR2 FQNNGV. With 6 bases removed from V and 5 bases from J, the gap between germline ends came to 13 bases. There are 13 residues in the CDR3. Here the CDR3 reads CASRIRGAETQYF. The CDR3 nucleotides are TGTGCCAGCAGGATCAGGGGGGCTGAGACCCAGTACTTC.

The rearrangement joins TRBV7-2 to TRBJ2-1, with 7 nucleotides matching TRBD2. The V gene end was trimmed by 5 bases and the J gene end by 4 bases; junction bases not matched to a gene: 8. Germline loops: CDR1 SGHTA, CDR2 FQGNSA. This CDR3 region has 15 residues. Here the CDR3 DNA reads TGTGCCAGCAGCCCGTCCAGCGGGGCATACAATGAGCAGTTCTTC. Protein sequence: CASSPSSGAYNEQFF.

The table lists this clone with a few counts. The rearrangement links TRBV5-4 to TRBJ1-3; D is perhaps TRBD1 (5 bases). Trimming stripped 4 bases from V and 0 bases from J, with 11 bases between. CDR3 length equals 15 residues. Germline loops: CDR1 SGHNT, CDR2 YYREEE (reference sequence). The CDR3 DNA reads as TGTGCCAGCAGCCCGGGGGGATTCTCTGGAAACACCATATATTTT. Its translation: CASSPGGFSGNTIYF.

The chain links TRBV6-1 to TRBJ1-2; D is uncertain. The CDR3 is 16 amino acids. Germline values: CDR1 MNHNS, CDR2 SASEGT. Trimming shortened V by 4 bases and J by 1 base, and 16 bases separated the two germline ends. This chain's CDR3 is CASSGQRVGLNYGYTF. As DNA, the CDR3 is TGTGCCAGCAGTGGCCAGAGGGTCGGGCTTAACTATGGCTACACCTTC.

This chain joins TRBV5-4 and TRBJ1-5; D perhaps matches TRBD1 (6 bases). This CDR3 has 15 amino acids. Between the trimmed V and J ends, which lost 4 bases and 5 bases, there was a span of 16 bases. The germline gives CDR1 SGHNT, CDR2 YYREEE (reference sequence). Here the CDR3 reads CASSQSGGVDQPQHF. CDR3 nucleotides: TGTGCCAGCAGCCAAAGCGGGGGCGTCGATCAGCCCCAGCATTTT.

This sequence joins TRBV7-2 and TRBJ1-1; D call uncertain. The CDR3 runs 13 residues. Trimming pared 6 bases from V and 2 bases from J, leaving 10 bases between. Germline-derived CDR1 and CDR2 are SGHTA and FQGNSA. The CDR3 DNA follows: TGTGCCAGCAGTATCGGGATCAACACTGAAGCTTTCTTT. Translated, it gives CASSIGINTEAFF.